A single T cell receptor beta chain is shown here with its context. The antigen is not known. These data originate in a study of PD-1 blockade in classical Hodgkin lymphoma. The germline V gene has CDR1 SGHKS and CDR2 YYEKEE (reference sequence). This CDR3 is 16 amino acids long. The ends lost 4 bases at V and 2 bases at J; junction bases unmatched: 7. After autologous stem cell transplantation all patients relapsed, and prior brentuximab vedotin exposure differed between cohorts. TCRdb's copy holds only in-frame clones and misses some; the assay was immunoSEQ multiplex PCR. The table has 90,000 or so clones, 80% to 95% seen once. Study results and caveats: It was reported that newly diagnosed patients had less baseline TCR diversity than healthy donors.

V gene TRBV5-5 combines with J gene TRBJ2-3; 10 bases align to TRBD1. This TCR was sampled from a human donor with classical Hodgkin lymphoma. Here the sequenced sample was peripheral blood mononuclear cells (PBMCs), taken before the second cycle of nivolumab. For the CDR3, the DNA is TGTGCCAGCAGCGTCACCGGGACAGGGGTCACAGATACGCAGTATTTT. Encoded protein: CASSVTGTGVTDTQYF.